This entry concerns a single T cell receptor beta chain. Germline-derived CDR1 and CDR2 are SQVTM and ANQGSEA. V shed 1 base, J shed 8 bases, and the junction held 6 bases outside the gene matches. This CDR3 has 15 residues. The PCR had 60 Vbeta and 13 Jbeta primers. In the original analysis: The authors later counted roughly 79 million unique TCR beta chains, some 9.9 million of them shared. Clones were read by immunoSEQ multiplex PCR, and TCRdb kept only the in-frame ones, dropping some. That table is the source of V, J and clone size, and D and trimming were worked out from the DNA. The table includes some 170,000 clones, more than 65% detected once. The source of the sample is a study of cytomegalovirus exposure and HLA in healthy donors.

This sequence originates from a young man in good health and CMV-seropositive. This chain joins TRBV29-1 and TRBJ2-1, with 12 bases identical to TRBD2. The sequencing input was PBMCs. CDR3: CSVEASGGAVDEQFF. For the CDR3, the DNA is TGCAGCGTTGAAGCTAGCGGGGGGGCGGTGGATGAGCAGTTCTTC.